What follows are 30 T cell receptor beta chains derived from one specimen sequenced in a study of cytomegalovirus exposure and HLA in healthy donors. PCR amplification relied on 60 Vbeta primers (plus 13 Jbeta primers). TCRdb keeps only in-frame clones here, not all; method: immunoSEQ multiplex PCR. The sample records under 250,000 clones, roughly 85% being singletons. Sequenced: PBMCs. The receptors originated from a woman in her fifties or sixties in good health and CMV-seronegative.

CDR3 in DNA: TGTGCCAGCAGTCCGAATCTAGCGGGAGTAGACTCAGATACGCAGTATTTT. Translating gives CASSPNLAGVDSDTQYF. V usage is TRBV27 and J usage is TRBJ2-3, with TRBD2 matching 10 bases. There are 17 residues in the CDR3. Trimming cost V 5 bases and J 4 bases; bases outside gene matches: 12. The V gene's germline CDR1 is MNHEY and CDR2 SMNVEV (reference sequence).

Worth noting for this clone: The same CDR3 is also encoded by other DNA sequences in this sample. The chain joins TRBV28 to TRBJ1-1; D gene unclear. Trimming left V 5 bases short and J 1 base short, with 8 bases between. The CDR3 has 13 residues. The germline CDR1 and CDR2 sequences are MDHEN and SYDVKM. The CDR3 protein is CASSRGENTEAFF. CDR3 in DNA: TGTGCCAGCAGTCGCGGAGAGAACACTGAAGCTTTCTTT.

This clone was found once. V usage is TRBV6-5 and J usage is TRBJ1-2, with TRBD1 identical over 10 bases. V was clipped by 5 bases and J by 4 bases; unmatched bases: 7. The CDR3 has 15 residues. Germline V lookup: CDR1 MNHEY, CDR2 SVGAGI. For the CDR3, the DNA is TGTGCCAGCAGTAAGGACAGGGGGAACCTCTATGGCTACACCTTC. Encoded protein: CASSKDRGNLYGYTF.

The chain couples TRBV18 to TRBJ2-5; D is perhaps TRBD1 (6 bases). V was pared by 0 bases and J by 4 bases, with 9 bases between. The CDR3 has 14 residues. CDR1 and CDR2 from the germline V gene are KGHSH and LQKENI. The CDR3 region has the DNA TGTGCCAGCTCACCACCGGACAGACGAGAGACCCAGTACTTC. This sequence encodes CASSPPDRRETQYF.

This clone has a single count. The V call is TRBV5-3, the J call TRBJ2-3; 9 bases align to TRBD1. TRBV5-3 is recorded as an ORF, its role being uncertain. The CDR3 is 16 amino acids. V dropped 4 bases and J dropped 5; count of bases not matched to a gene: 11. The chain's CDR3 is CARSPLQGAGGDTQYF. For the CDR3, the DNA is TGTGCCAGAAGCCCACTACAGGGGGCAGGTGGAGATACGCAGTATTTT.

In the case of this clone: This CDR3 is also generated by other DNA sequences in the sample. The rearrangement joins TRBV5-1 to TRBJ2-5; 8 bases are a match to TRBD1. V shed 2 bases, J shed 3 bases, and the junction held 6 bases outside the gene matches. CDR3 length equals 15 residues. Germline CDR1 is SGHRS and CDR2 is YFSETQ. The CDR3 bases are TGCGCCAGCAGCTTCCCCGGGACAGGAGAAGAGACCCAGTACTTC. Its protein product is CASSFPGTGEETQYF.

The rearrangement uses TRBV11-2 and TRBJ2-2; a possible D gene is TRBD2 (5 bases). This CDR3 has 17 residues. Germline V gene lookup returns CDR1 SGHAT and CDR2 FQNNGV. Trimming removed 4 bases from V and 1 base from J, with 16 bases in between. CDR3 DNA: TGTGCCAGCAGCTGGATCCCTTCTCGGGGGAACACCGGGGAGCTGTTTTTT. It encodes CASSWIPSRGNTGELFF.

V is TRBV5-1 and J is TRBJ2-1; 11 bases fit TRBD2. Trimming took 5 bases from V and 4 from J; bases not matched to a gene: 5. This CDR3 spans 15 amino acids. Germline V lookup: CDR1 SGHRS, CDR2 YFSETQ. CDR3 loop: CASRTGLADYNEQFF. The CDR3, as DNA: TGCGCCAGCAGGACGGGACTAGCGGATTACAATGAGCAGTTCTTC.

The rearrangement links TRBV4-2 to TRBJ2-7; D is perhaps TRBD2 (5 bases). The CDR3 has 16 amino acids. The ends were cut back, 0 bases at V and 2 bases at J, with 14 bases in the middle. CDR1 is LGHNA and CDR2 is YNFKEQ in the germline V gene. The CDR3 loop reads CASSQDGGGSTYEQYF. CDR3 DNA sequence: TGTGCCAGCAGCCAAGATGGAGGCGGATCAACCTACGAGCAGTACTTC.

On this clone itself: The junction and the germline gene differ at one end; a read error may be behind it. The genes are TRBV5-8 and TRBJ2-7, with TRBD2 matching 7 bases. Germline CDR1 is SGHTS and CDR2 is YDEGEE. This CDR3 comprises 11 residues. CDR3 sequence (DNA): TGTGCCAGCAGCTTGGGGGCGGGAGTAGCTTTC. This encodes CASSLGAGVAF. The full variable domain, its missing parts supplied by reference TRBV5-8 and TRBJ2-7, is EAGVTQSPTHLIKTRGQQATLRCSPISGHTSVYWYQQALGLGLQFLLWYDEGEERNRGNFPPRFSGRQFPNYSSELNVNALELEDSALYLCASSLGAGVAFGPGTRLTVT.

This chain joins TRBV28 and TRBJ2-7, with 8 bases identical to TRBD2. The CDR3 extends over 15 amino acids. V dropped 6 bases and J dropped 3; count of bases not matched to a gene: 10. Germline loops: CDR1 MDHEN, CDR2 SYDVKM. DNA for the CDR3: TGTGCCAGCAGGCACCCCGGGACTAGTCTCTACGAGCAGTACTTC. Its protein is CASRHPGTSLYEQYF.

The V and J genes are TRBV27 and TRBJ1-1; D is unresolved. The V and J ends lost 4 bases and 5 bases respectively, with 23 bases between them. Germline values: CDR1 MNHEY, CDR2 SMNVEV (reference sequence). The CDR3 runs 17 residues. CDR3 nucleotide sequence: TGTGCCAGCAGTTCACCTCGGGTCGGGAGTAGGTTGACTGAAGCTTTCTTT. Translated, it gives CASSSPRVGSRLTEAFF.

The chain carries TRBV28 and TRBJ2-1, with 7 bases fitting TRBD2. Germline loops: CDR1 MDHEN, CDR2 SYDVKM. This CDR3 comprises 16 residues. J was trimmed by 2 bases and V by 7 bases; bases with no gene match: 11. The CDR3 spells CASTLETSRTYNEQFF. Written as DNA, the CDR3 is TGTGCCAGCACCCTCGAGACTAGCCGGACCTACAATGAGCAGTTCTTC.

With regard to this clone: One end of the junction is discordant with germline, which a read error may explain. J is TRBJ2-3 and V is TRBV7-9; 7 bases are shared with TRBD2. The germline V gene has CDR1 SEHNR and CDR2 FQNEAQ (reference sequence). This CDR3 is 18 amino acids long. CDR3 in amino acids: CSSSLIASGPFGADTQYF. Here the CDR3 DNA reads TGTTCCAGCAGCTTAATCGCTAGCGGACCCTTCGGGGCAGATACGCAGTATTTT.

The chain links TRBV6-5 to TRBJ1-1; D not resolved. CDR1 MNHEY and CDR2 SVGAGI come from the germline V gene. This CDR3 is built from 13 residues. V dropped 8 bases and J dropped 4 bases, with 14 bases sitting between them. The CDR3 nucleotides are TGTGCCAGCCGCCAGAGAGAGGGCACTGAAGCTTTCTTT. Encoded protein: CASRQREGTEAFF.

V and J are TRBV4-2 and TRBJ2-7; 7 nucleotides match TRBD1. Trimming cost V 8 bases and J 0 bases; bases outside gene matches: 10. CDR1 LGHNA and CDR2 YNFKEQ come from the germline V gene. CDR3 length: 15 amino acids. The CDR3 sequence is CASAVGQASSYEQYF. CDR3 sequence (DNA): TGTGCCAGCGCAGTCGGACAGGCCAGCTCCTACGAGCAGTACTTC.

The rearrangement joins TRBV18 to TRBJ2-7; 7 bases are shared with TRBD1. The CDR3 loop spans 15 amino acids. The trim removed 4 bases at V and 7 bases at J, leaving 13 bases unmatched. Germline lookup yields CDR1 KGHSH and CDR2 LQKENI. The CDR3 DNA follows: TGTGCCAGCTCACGATCCAGAGACAGGGTTGGAGAGCAGTACTTC. Translation gives CASSRSRDRVGEQYF.

The chain recombines TRBV20-1 with TRBJ2-7; D is possibly TRBD2 (5 bases). The CDR3 extends over 11 amino acids. Trimming cost V 3 bases and J 6 bases, with 9 bases left between them. Germline CDR1 DFQATT, CDR2 SNEGSKA (reference sequence). The CDR3 DNA reads TGCAGTGCTAGGCACGGAGGCGAGCAGTACTTC. Amino acids: CSARHGGEQYF.

The chain's CDR3 is CASSIFGTSTYEQYF. The CDR3 DNA is TGTGCCAGTAGTATTTTCGGGACTAGCACCTACGAGCAGTACTTC. This sequence joins TRBV19 and TRBJ2-7; TRBD2 matches 9 bases. There are 15 residues in the CDR3. In germline, CDR1 is LNHDA, CDR2 SQIVND (reference sequence). V trimming: 3 bases; J trimming: 2 bases; junction bases outside the gene matches: 5.

The genes are TRBV28 and TRBJ2-5, with 12 bases that match TRBD2. The J call may not be correct, given that the DNA end is closer to TRBJ2-7. Germline loops: CDR1 MDHEN, CDR2 SYDVKM. The CDR3 loop spans 13 amino acids. The CDR3 DNA is TGTGCCAGCAGTCGACTAGCGGGAGTCGAGCAGTACTTC. It codes for CASSRLAGVEQYF.

The chain couples TRBV11-2 to TRBJ1-5; 8 bases align to TRBD1. V lost 0 bases and J lost 6; bases outside the gene matches: 4. The germline V gene encodes CDR1 SGHAT and CDR2 FQNNGV. This CDR3 contains 15 residues. DNA of the CDR3: TGTGCCAGCAGCTTAGATCGACAGGGGTCTCAGCCCCAGCATTTT. Protein: CASSLDRQGSQPQHF.

This chain uses TRBV9 with TRBJ2-4; D perhaps matches TRBD2 (6 bases). V was clipped by 2 bases and J by 5 bases, with 11 bases between them. CDR1 and CDR2 from the germline V gene are SGDLS and YYNGEE. CDR3 length equals 14 residues. CDR3 nucleotide sequence: TGTGCCAGCAGCGTTGGGGGGTGGGAAAACATTCAGTACTTC. Protein: CASSVGGWENIQYF. The complete variable domain, with remaining parts taken from reference TRBV9 and TRBJ2-4, reads DSGVTQTPKHLITATGQRVTLRCSPRSGDLSVYWYQQSLDQGLQFLIQYYNGEERAKGNILERFSAQQFPDLHSELNLSSLELGDSALYFCASSVGGWENIQYFGAGTRLSVL.

This chain connects TRBV4-1 to TRBJ2-7; 12 bases agree with TRBD2. The CDR3 totals 15 residues. V dropped 2 bases and J dropped 7; count of bases not matched to a gene: 6. The germline V gene encodes CDR1 MGHRA and CDR2 YSYEKL. CDR3 in amino acids: CASSQPTSGRKEQYF. For the CDR3, the DNA is TGCGCCAGCAGCCAACCGACTAGCGGGAGAAAAGAGCAGTACTTC.

The chain is built from TRBV19 and TRBJ1-5, with a weak D call TRBD1 (5 bases). The CDR3 is 15 residues long. The V gene lost 4 bases and the J gene lost 5 bases, with 15 bases spanning the gap. The germline CDR1 and CDR2 sequences are LNHDA and SQIVND (reference sequence). The chain's CDR3 is CASSKGVDRYQPQHF. CDR3 nucleotide sequence: TGTGCCAGTAGTAAAGGGGTCGACCGGTATCAGCCCCAGCATTTT.

This chain connects TRBV6-1 to TRBJ2-1, with TRBD2 matching 10 bases. The V segment lost 4 bases and the J segment 7 bases; nucleotides outside the gene matches: 7. CDR1 and CDR2 from the germline V gene are MNHNS and SASEGT. The CDR3 covers 15 residues. The CDR3, as DNA: TGTGCCAGCAGTGCTGCTAGCGGGAGTTGGAATGAGCAGTTCTTC. Its translation is CASSAASGSWNEQFF.

The chain carries TRBV6-1 and TRBJ1-2, with 9 bases lining up with TRBD1. The trim removed 8 bases at V and 2 bases at J, leaving 6 bases unmatched. The CDR3 totals 14 residues. Germline V gene sequence: CDR1 MNHNS, CDR2 SASEGT. The CDR3 nucleotides read TGTGCCAGCTGTACGGGACAGGGCAACTATGGCTACACCTTC. The encoded protein is CASCTGQGNYGYTF.

The chain combines TRBV5-6 with TRBJ1-4; tentative D call: TRBD1 (5 bases). V dropped 1 base and J dropped 0 bases, with 7 bases sitting between them. The CDR3 has 15 amino acids. Germline loops: CDR1 SGHDT, CDR2 YYEEEE. The CDR3 region has the DNA TGTGCCAGCAGCTTGCGGGGGGCAACTAATGAAAAACTGTTTTTT. This sequence encodes CASSLRGATNEKLFF.

V usage is TRBV18 and J usage is TRBJ2-7, with TRBD2 as a possible D gene (5 bases). Germline V CDR1 and CDR2: KGHSH, LQKENI. This CDR3 has 13 amino acids. Trimming left V 2 bases short and J 10 bases short, with 15 bases between. The CDR3 protein is CASSPGSGDSQYF. CDR3 nucleotide sequence: TGTGCCAGCTCACCAGGGAGCGGAGATTCTCAGTACTTC.

The V call is TRBV28, the J call TRBJ1-2, with D possibly matching TRBD1 (5 bases). V was cut by 5 bases and J by 3 bases, with 22 bases left in between. CDR3 length equals 17 residues. The germline CDR1 and CDR2 sequences are MDHEN and SYDVKM. CDR3 residues: CASSTPSSQGPDYGYTF. The CDR3, as DNA: TGTGCCAGCAGTACCCCATCGTCCCAGGGTCCGGACTATGGCTACACCTTC.

This clone was counted a single time. The gene calls are TRBV9 and TRBJ2-7, with TRBD2 matching 14 bases. Germline loops: CDR1 SGDLS, CDR2 YYNGEE. The V segment lost 2 bases and the J segment 2 bases; nucleotides outside the gene matches: 3. The CDR3 extends over 16 amino acids. CDR3 sequence reads: CASSVGLAGGAYEQYF. CDR3 nucleotides: TGTGCCAGCAGCGTCGGACTAGCGGGAGGCGCCTACGAGCAGTACTTC.